This is a list of T cell receptor beta chains from one sample in a study of STAT3 mutations in large granular lymphocyte leukemia. Clones were read by immunoSEQ multiplex PCR, and TCRdb kept only the in-frame ones, dropping some. The profile covers some 5,400 clones, with 90% to 95% appearing a single time and around 33% taken by the ten largest. The sequenced material came from peripheral blood mononuclear cells. These receptors came from a man aged 55 to 69 with T-cell large granular lymphocyte leukemia. Some clones in this sample may be carry-over from other donors' samples. Both conserved end residues are part of each CDR3. The order of the fields is V gene, clone size, J gene, D gene, CDR3 protein, CDR3 DNA. D genes are given only for firm matches. Where a row states a size, it is once, few, many or the class of an expanded clone; other rows omit it.

TRBV11-2	.	TRBJ2-3	TRBD2	CASSLGAGETDTQYF	TGTGCCAGCAGCTTAGGGGCGGGAGAAACAGATACGCAGTATTTT
TRBV7-9	.	TRBJ2-3	TRBD1	CASSLTGGRDTQYF	TGTGCCAGCAGCTTGACAGGGGGAAGGGATACGCAGTATTTT
TRBV30	.	TRBJ2-5	.	CAWGAAQETQYF	TGTGCCTGGGGGGCAGCACAAGAGACCCAGTACTTC
TRBV6-5	.	TRBJ2-7	TRBD2	CASSYGAGGYEQYF	TGTGCCAGCAGTTACGGGGCGGGAGGGTACGAGCAGTACTTC
TRBV7-9	.	TRBJ2-1	.	CASSLDPDEQFF	TGTGCCAGCAGCCTCGACCCCGATGAGCAGTTCTTC
TRBV7-9	.	TRBJ2-5	.	CASSSHPPSGDLETQYF	TGTGCCAGCAGCTCCCATCCCCCTTCTGGAGATCTGGAGACCCAGTACTTC
TRBV7-2	.	TRBJ2-3	TRBD2	CASILAGGTDTQYF	TGTGCCAGCATATTAGCGGGAGGCACAGATACGCAGTATTTT
TRBV18	.	TRBJ2-5	.	CASSPRTDQETQYF	TGTGCCAGCTCACCACGAACAGACCAAGAGACCCAGTACTTC
TRBV5-6	once	TRBJ2-3	.	CASGRAVTDTQYF	TGTGCCAGCGGTAGGGCGGTCACAGATACGCAGTATTTT
TRBV11-2	.	TRBJ2-3	TRBD1	CASSLDYRRGNTDTQYF	TGTGCCAGCAGCTTAGACTACCGCAGGGGGAACACAGATACGCAGTATTTT
TRBV7-2	.	TRBJ1-3	TRBD1	CASSPPAGGSGNTIYF	TGTGCCAGCAGCCCACCCGCAGGGGGGAGCGGAAACACCATATATTTT
TRBV5-4	.	TRBJ2-5	TRBD2	CASSSPSSGSPETQYF	TGTGCCAGCAGCTCCCCCAGTAGCGGGAGTCCCGAGACCCAGTACTTC
TRBV5-8	.	TRBJ1-2	.	CASSWAGYGYTF	TGTGCCAGCAGCTGGGCCGGTTATGGCTACACCTTC
TRBV5-1	once	TRBJ1-1	.	CASSLEGLAEAFF	TGCGCCAGCAGCTTGGAAGGGCTCGCTGAAGCTTTCTTT
TRBV27	.	TRBJ2-7	.	CASSFGGAREQYF	TGTGCCAGCAGTTTCGGAGGGGCCCGTGAGCAGTACTTC
TRBV15	.	TRBJ1-2	.	CATSSSGDGYTF	TGTGCCACCAGCAGCTCAGGGGATGGCTACACCTTC
TRBV6-1	.	TRBJ2-1	.	CASILGGFLLNEQFF	TGTGCCAGCATCTTAGGGGGATTCCTACTCAATGAGCAGTTCTTC
TRBV5-1	.	TRBJ1-1	.	CASSLEQGEAFF	TGCGCCAGCAGCTTGGAACAGGGTGAAGCTTTCTTT
TRBV5-1	.	TRBJ2-7	TRBD2	CASSLSTSGSAEQYF	TGCGCCAGCAGCTTGTCGACTAGCGGGAGCGCCGAGCAGTACTTC
TRBV6-5	.	TRBJ1-2	.	CASSYLGTGGYTF	TGTGCCAGCAGTTACCTGGGTACTGGTGGCTACACCTTC